This TCR beta chain was observed in a study of Graves' ophthalmopathy and Graves' hyperthyroidism. Study observations and caveats: A classifier, a 13-signature model, separated ophthalmopathy from stable hyperthyroidism with 87.88% sensitivity and around 80% specificity.

Investigators amplified TCR beta CDR3 regions from RNA transcripts. HTBI-primed first-round RT-PCR preceded second-round multiplex PCR. TCRdb re-analysed the multiplex PCR reads in MiXCR, keeping a single row per CDR3 protein. The profile shows almost 750,000 distinct CDR3 sequences, around 40% of them singletons. To note about this clonotype: Antigen specificity is unknown. One end of the junction fails to match germline, which may point to a read error.

This CDR3 is built from 14 residues. Germline V gene sequence: CDR1 ENHRY, CDR2 SYGVKD. The TCR originated in an adult man with Graves' ophthalmopathy. Specimen: peripheral blood. This chain links TRBV10-3 with TRBJ2-7; D could derive from TRBD1 or TRBD2 (5 bases each). CDR3 sequence reads: CASSFWGEGYEQYF. The DNA of the CDR3 is TGTGCCAGCAGTTTTTGGGGCGAGGGCTACGAGCAGTACTTC.